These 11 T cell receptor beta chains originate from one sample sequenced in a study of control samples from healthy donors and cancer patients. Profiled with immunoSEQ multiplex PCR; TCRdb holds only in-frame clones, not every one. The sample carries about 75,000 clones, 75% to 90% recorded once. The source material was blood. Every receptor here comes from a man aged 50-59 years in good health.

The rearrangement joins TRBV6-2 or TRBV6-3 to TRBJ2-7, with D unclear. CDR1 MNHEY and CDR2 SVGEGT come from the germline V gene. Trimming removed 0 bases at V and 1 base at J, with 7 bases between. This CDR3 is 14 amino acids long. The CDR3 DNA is TGTGCCAGCAGTTACTCGATTCTATCCTACGAGCAGTACTTC. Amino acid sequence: CASSYSILSYEQYF.

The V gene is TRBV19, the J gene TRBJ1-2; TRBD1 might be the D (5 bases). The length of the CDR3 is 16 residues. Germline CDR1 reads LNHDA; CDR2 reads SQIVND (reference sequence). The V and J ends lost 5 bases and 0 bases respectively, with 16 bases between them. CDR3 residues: CASSGLTGNSNYGYTF. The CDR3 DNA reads TGTGCCAGTAGTGGGCTTACAGGCAACTCTAACTATGGCTACACCTTC. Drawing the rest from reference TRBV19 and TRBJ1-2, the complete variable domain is DGGITQSPKYLFRKEGQNVTLSCEQNLNHDAMYWYRQDPGQGLRLIYYSQIVNDFQKGDIAEGYSVSREKKESFPLTVTSAQKNPTAFYLCASSGLTGNSNYGYTFGSGTRLTVV.

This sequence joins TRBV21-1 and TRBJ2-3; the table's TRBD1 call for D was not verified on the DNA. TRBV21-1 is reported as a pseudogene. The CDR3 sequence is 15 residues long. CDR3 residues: CASSGDSHSTDTQYF. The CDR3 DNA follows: TGTGCCAGCAGCGGAGACAGCCATAGCACAGATACGCAGTATTTT.

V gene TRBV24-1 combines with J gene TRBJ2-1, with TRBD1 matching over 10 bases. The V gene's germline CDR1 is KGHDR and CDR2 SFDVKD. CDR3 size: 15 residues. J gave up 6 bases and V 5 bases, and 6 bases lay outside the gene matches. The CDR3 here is CATSAGTGVFNEQFF. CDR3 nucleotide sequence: TGTGCCACCAGTGCCGGGACAGGGGTATTCAATGAGCAGTTCTTC.

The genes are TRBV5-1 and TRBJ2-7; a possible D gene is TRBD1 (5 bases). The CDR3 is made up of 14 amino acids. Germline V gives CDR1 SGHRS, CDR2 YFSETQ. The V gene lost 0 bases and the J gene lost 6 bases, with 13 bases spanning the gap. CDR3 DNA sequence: TGCGCCAGCAGCTTGGGGCAGGGCGCGAGCGAGCAGTACTTC. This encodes CASSLGQGASEQYF.

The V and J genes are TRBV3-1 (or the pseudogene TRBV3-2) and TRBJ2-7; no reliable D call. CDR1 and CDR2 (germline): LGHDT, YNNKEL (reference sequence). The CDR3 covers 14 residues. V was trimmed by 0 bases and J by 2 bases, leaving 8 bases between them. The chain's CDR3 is CASSQDWHPYEQYF. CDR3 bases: TGTGCCAGCAGCCAAGATTGGCATCCCTACGAGCAGTACTTC.

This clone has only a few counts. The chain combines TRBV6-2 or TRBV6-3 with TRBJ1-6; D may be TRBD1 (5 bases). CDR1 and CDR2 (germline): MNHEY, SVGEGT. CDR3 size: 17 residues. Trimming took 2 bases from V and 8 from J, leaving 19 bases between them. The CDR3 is CASSYPIRTSEDSPLHF. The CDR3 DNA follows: TGTGCCAGCAGTTACCCAATCCGGACATCAGAGGATTCACCCCTCCACTTT.

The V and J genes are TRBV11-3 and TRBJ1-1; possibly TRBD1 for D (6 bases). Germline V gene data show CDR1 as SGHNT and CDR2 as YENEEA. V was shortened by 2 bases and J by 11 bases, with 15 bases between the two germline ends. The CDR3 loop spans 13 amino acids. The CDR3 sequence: CASSLMLWGAAFF. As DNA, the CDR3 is TGTGCCAGCAGCTTAATGTTGTGGGGGGCCGCTTTCTTT.

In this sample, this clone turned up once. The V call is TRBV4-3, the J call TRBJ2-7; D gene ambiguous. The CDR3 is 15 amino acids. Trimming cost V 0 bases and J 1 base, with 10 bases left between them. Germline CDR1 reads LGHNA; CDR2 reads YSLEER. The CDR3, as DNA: TGCGCCAGCAGCCAAGATAGGCAGACTTCCTACGAGCAGTACTTC. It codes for CASSQDRQTSYEQYF.

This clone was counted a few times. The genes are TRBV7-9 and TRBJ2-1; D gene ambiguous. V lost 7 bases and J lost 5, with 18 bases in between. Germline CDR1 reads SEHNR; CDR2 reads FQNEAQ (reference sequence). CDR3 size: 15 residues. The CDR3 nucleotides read TGTGCCAGCAACGAAGGACGTACTTTTCACAATGAGCAGTTCTTC. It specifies CASNEGRTFHNEQFF.

Here the CDR3 DNA reads TGTGCCAGCAGCTTAACCAGGACAGGGACGGAGACCCAGTACTTC. Its translation: CASSLTRTGTETQYF. J is TRBJ2-5 and V is TRBV5-5; 8 bases are a match to TRBD1. The germline V gene has CDR1 SGHKS and CDR2 YYEKEE (reference sequence). This CDR3 is built from 15 residues. V was pared by 2 bases and J by 5 bases, with 8 bases of the junction left unmatched.